These T cell receptor beta chains were read from a single sample in a study of OX40 agonist ivuxolimab in advanced cancers. TCRdb's copy holds only in-frame clones and misses some; the assay was immunoSEQ multiplex PCR. The sample contains roughly 76,000 clones, roughly nine tenths of which appear only once. The sequenced sample was CD4+ or CD8+ T cells sorted from blood, obtained in a trial of the OX40 agonist ivuxolimab. The receptors come from an adult with an advanced solid tumor such as melanoma, head and neck, liver or kidney cancer. Both conserved end residues are part of each CDR3. A D gene is named only where the DNA matches it firmly. Clone size, where shown, is once, few, many, or a class for clones that have expanded.

>TRBV4-2|TRBD1|TRBJ2-7|NA
TGTGCCAGCAGCCTCGAAACCGGGACAGCGTTCCCCTACGAGCAGTACTTC
CASSLETGTAFPYEQYF
>TRBV6-5|NA|TRBJ1-4|NA
TGTGCCAGCAGGGGTCCGAGGGCGGAAAAACTGTTTTTT
CASRGPRAEKLFF
>TRBV19|TRBD2|TRBJ2-7|few
TGTGCCAGTAGTTCCGGGACTAGCGGCTACGAGCAGTACTTC
CASSSGTSGYEQYF
>TRBV5-1|NA|TRBJ2-7|NA
TGCGCCAGCAGCTTGGAACGGGGCTCCTACGAGCAGTACTTC
CASSLERGSYEQYF
>TRBV28|NA|TRBJ2-2|once
TGTGCCAGCAGGGGGCAGGGGACCGGGGAGCTGTTTTTT
CASRGQGTGELFF
>TRBV5-1|NA|TRBJ2-3|NA
TGCGCCAGCCGGGGACGGGCCACGGCAGATACGCAGTATTTT
CASRGRATADTQYF
>TRBV5-5|NA|TRBJ1-4|NA
TGTGCCAGCAGCTGGGAAACTGCAACTAATGAAAAACTGTTTTTT
CASSWETATNEKLFF
>TRBV28|TRBD1|TRBJ1-2|NA
TGTGCCAGCAGTTTCGGCGACAGGGTGATGGGTGGCTACACCTTC
CASSFGDRVMGGYTF
>TRBV19|NA|TRBJ2-1|once
TGTGCCAGTAGTTTGGTAGACAATGAGCAGTTCTTC
CASSLVDNEQFF
>TRBV5-1|NA|TRBJ2-1|NA
TGCGCCAGCAGCTTGACCCCGACAAGCGATGAGCAGTTCTTC
CASSLTPTSDEQFF
>TRBV7-2|NA|TRBJ2-2|NA
TGTGCCAGCAGCTTAGTAGCAGGGACCGGGGAGCTGTTTTTT
CASSLVAGTGELFF
>TRBV5-1|NA|TRBJ2-7|NA
TGCGCCAGCAGCTTGGGGACTACCCCTCGCGGCGAGCAGTACTTC
CASSLGTTPRGEQYF
>TRBV28|NA|TRBJ2-5|NA
TGTGCCACCACGATATTGCCCACATCACGAGGGGAGACCCAGTACTTC
CATTILPTSRGETQYF
>TRBV28|TRBD1|TRBJ1-1|NA
TGTGCCAGCAGCCTAACAGGGGCCACGAACACTGAAGCTTTCTTT
CASSLTGATNTEAFF
>TRBV5-4|TRBD1|TRBJ2-1|NA
TGTGCCAGCAGCCAGAAGACAGGGATTAATGAGCAGTTCTTC
CASSQKTGINEQFF
>TRBV18|NA|TRBJ1-2|few
TGTGCCAGCTCACCAAACCGGGGTGGTGGCTACACCTTC
CASSPNRGGGYTF
>TRBV19|NA|TRBJ1-5|once
TGTGCCAGTAGTCTCCAGGGTTCTAGCAATCAGCCCCAGCATTTT
CASSLQGSSNQPQHF
>TRBV9|NA|TRBJ2-1|NA
TGTGCCAGCAGCGTAGCTACGACGGCCTACAATGAGCAGTTCTTC
CASSVATTAYNEQFF
>TRBV30|TRBD2|TRBJ2-7|NA
TGTGCCTGGAGTCCCGCGGGAGGGCCTCGCGAGCAGTACTTC
CAWSPAGGPREQYF
>TRBV19|TRBD2|TRBJ2-2|NA
TGTGCCACCGGGGGTGCGGGAGGGCCCGGCACCGGGGAGCTGTTTTTT
CATGGAGGPGTGELFF
>TRBV11-2|TRBD1|TRBJ2-1|NA
TGTGCCAGCAGCTTACCAGGGGGCCGGGGCAATGAGCAGTTCTTC
CASSLPGGRGNEQFF
>TRBV10-1|NA|TRBJ1-2|NA
TGCGCCAGCAGTGTTCACCCGACTAATGGCTACACCTTC
CASSVHPTNGYTF
>TRBV7-8|TRBD1|TRBJ2-7|NA
TGTGCCAGCAGCCAGCCCGGGACAGGGAGGAACGAGCAGTACTTC
CASSQPGTGRNEQYF
>TRBV11-1|NA|TRBJ1-2|NA
TGTGCCAGCAGCCCGACGACAGGCATTAACTATGGCTACACCTTC
CASSPTTGINYGYTF
>TRBV28|TRBD1|TRBJ2-7|once
TGTGCCAGCAGCCCGGGGGGACAGGGATACGAGCAGTACTTC
CASSPGGQGYEQYF
>TRBV19|TRBD1|TRBJ1-1|NA
TGTGCCAGTAGTACAGGGGGAAGGACTGAAGCTTTCTTT
CASSTGGRTEAFF
>TRBV2|TRBD2|TRBJ2-3|NA
TGTGCCAGCAGTGAAGTTAGGGCGGGAGGGACAGATACGCAGTATTTT
CASSEVRAGGTDTQYF
>TRBV11-2|NA|TRBJ2-2|NA
TGTGCCAGCAGCCCTTGGGGCAGGGTGAAGGGGGAGCTGTTTTTT
CASSPWGRVKGELFF
>TRBV6-5|TRBD1|TRBJ1-2|NA
TGTGCCAGCAGTTATCTCGGGACAGGGCATGGCTACACCTTC
CASSYLGTGHGYTF